These 29 T cell receptor beta chains were sequenced from one sample in a study of T-cell reconstitution after alpha-beta-depleted transplantation in children. For TCRbeta, the library was prepared with unique molecular identifiers. TCRdb re-derived calls from the PCR reads in MiXCR, one entry per CDR3 protein. The sample records hundreds of thousands of distinct CDR3 sequences, around 13% being singletons. The source was PBMCs, mostly from graft donor cells, collected 360 days after TCRalphabeta/CD19-depleted stem cell transplant. All receptors derive from a male patient between 10 and 17 years old who had a stem cell transplant for acute myeloid leukemia, so the T cells may come from the graft donor.

This clonotype turned up a few times. This sequence joins TRBV28 and TRBJ2-7; TRBD2 aligns across 12 bases. J lost 4 bases, V lost 7 bases, and 8 bases had no gene match. Germline assignment: CDR1 MDHEN and CDR2 SYDVKM. The CDR3 consists of 15 residues. The CDR3 is CASTPLAGGLYEQYF. Written as DNA, the CDR3 is TGTGCCAGCACGCCACTAGCGGGAGGCTTGTACGAGCAGTACTTC.

This chain connects TRBV7-2 to TRBJ2-5, with a possible D match to TRBD2 (5 bases). Germline CDR1 reads SGHTA; CDR2 reads FQGNSA. This CDR3 has 15 amino acids. V lost 7 bases to trimming and J lost 7 bases, with 22 bases between them. The CDR3 loop is CASILSGTSWATQYF. Here the CDR3 DNA reads TGTGCCAGCATCCTATCGGGAACTAGTTGGGCGACCCAGTACTTC. Complete variable domain (other parts from reference TRBV7-2 and TRBJ2-5): GAGVSQSPSNKVTEKGKDVELRCDPISGHTALYWYRQSLGQGLEFLIYFQGNSAPDKSGLPSDRFSAERTGGSVSTLTIQRTQQEDSAVYLCASILSGTSWATQYFGPGTRLLVL.

The table lists this clonotype with many counts. The chain recombines TRBV20-1 with TRBJ2-5; 10 bases fit TRBD1. This CDR3 comprises 15 residues. V shed 6 bases, J shed 1 base, and the junction held 8 bases outside the gene matches. The germline gives CDR1 DFQATT, CDR2 SNEGSKA (reference sequence). DNA of the CDR3: TGCAGTGCGTCCGGGGACAGGGGACGCCAAGAGACCCAGTACTTC. Protein sequence: CSASGDRGRQETQYF.

This clonotype was counted only a few times. This rearrangement joins TRBV29-1 to TRBJ2-2, with 13 bases aligning to TRBD2. Germline loops: CDR1 SQVTM, CDR2 ANQGSEA. After removal of 7 bases from V and 8 bases from J, the junction contained 7 bases not matched to a gene. CDR3 size: 14 residues. The CDR3 here is CSGGLAGLMGELFF. CDR3 DNA sequence: TGCAGCGGGGGACTAGCGGGGCTAATGGGGGAGCTGTTTTTT.

This clonotype was observed a few times. This chain joins TRBV28 and TRBJ1-6; D not resolved. There are 17 residues in the CDR3. From germline, CDR1 is MDHEN and CDR2 SYDVKM. The germline V and J ends were trimmed by 6 bases and 4 bases, with 19 bases remaining between them. The CDR3 spells CASRPGSSPLYNSPLHF. The DNA of the CDR3 is TGTGCCAGCAGGCCTGGATCTTCGCCTCTATATAATTCACCCCTCCACTTT.

This clonotype was counted ten times or more. This chain links TRBV27 with TRBJ2-7; D is uncertain. Trimming shortened V by 2 bases and J by 0 bases, and 8 bases separated the two germline ends. The germline V gene encodes CDR1 MNHEY and CDR2 SMNVEV (reference sequence). The CDR3 covers 14 residues. CDR3: CASSLVTDSYEQYF. The CDR3 DNA sequence: TGTGCCAGCAGTTTAGTGACGGACTCCTACGAGCAGTACTTC.

This clonotype was found once. The rearrangement uses TRBV5-6 and TRBJ2-1; D call uncertain. Germline V lookup: CDR1 SGHDT, CDR2 YYEEEE. V lost 1 base and J 12 bases, leaving 11 bases between the germline ends. CDR3 size: 12 residues. The CDR3 protein is CASSLFQQWQFF. The CDR3 region has the DNA TGTGCCAGCAGCTTGTTTCAACAGTGGCAGTTCTTC.

This clonotype was detected a few times. This chain uses TRBV15 with TRBJ2-4, with D uncertain. CDR3 size: 15 residues. CDR1 LNHNV and CDR2 YYDKDF come from the germline V gene (reference sequence). Trimming removed 0 bases at V and 3 bases at J, with 9 bases between. Here the CDR3 reads CATSRDQIGKNIQYF. CDR3 sequence (DNA): TGTGCCACCAGCAGAGATCAAATAGGCAAAAACATTCAGTACTTC.

In this sample, this clonotype turned up many times. The chain uses TRBV28 and TRBJ2-4; D is perhaps TRBD1 (7 bases). Germline CDR1 and CDR2: MDHEN and SYDVKM. V dropped 1 base and J dropped 9 bases, with 19 bases sitting between them. The CDR3 is 16 residues long. The CDR3 nucleotides are TGTGCCAGCAGTTTATCCGTGACAGGGATGGGGGGCATTCAGTACTTC. Translation: CASSLSVTGMGGIQYF.

The V gene is TRBV28, the J gene TRBJ1-4; D is unresolved. Germline V CDR1 and CDR2: MDHEN, SYDVKM. V was pared by 4 bases and J by 6 bases, with 12 bases between. The CDR3 spans 14 residues. CDR3: CASSSPGSDEKLFF. The CDR3 DNA reads as TGTGCCAGCAGTTCCCCGGGATCGGATGAAAAACTGTTTTTT.

This clonotype was counted at least ten times. The chain carries TRBV7-2 and TRBJ2-7; 14 nucleotides match TRBD2. This CDR3 is 17 amino acids long. Germline CDR1 and CDR2: SGHTA and FQGNSA. The J segment lost 7 bases and the V segment lost 4 bases, leaving 12 bases of the junction unmatched. CDR3 protein: CASSYAGTSGSRGEQYF. CDR3 in DNA: TGTGCCAGCAGCTATGCCGGGACTAGCGGGAGCAGGGGGGAGCAGTACTTC. The variable domain in full, with the rest retrieved from reference TRBV7-2 and TRBJ2-7, is GAGVSQSPSNKVTEKGKDVELRCDPISGHTALYWYRQSLGQGLEFLIYFQGNSAPDKSGLPSDRFSAERTGGSVSTLTIQRTQQEDSAVYLCASSYAGTSGSRGEQYFGPGTRLTVT.

This clonotype was counted ten times or more. The rearrangement links TRBV28 to TRBJ2-7; 9 bases match TRBD1. CDR1 is MDHEN and CDR2 is SYDVKM in the germline V gene. The CDR3 covers 14 residues. The ends lost 6 bases at V and 3 bases at J; junction bases unmatched: 6. The CDR3 nucleotides are TGTGCCAGCAGAGTGGACAGGGGAAACTACGAGCAGTACTTC. It yields the protein CASRVDRGNYEQYF.

This clonotype was seen many times. This rearrangement joins TRBV28 to TRBJ2-5, with D tentatively TRBD2 (5 bases). V was shortened by 4 bases and J by 2 bases, with 14 bases between the two germline ends. CDR3 length: 15 amino acids. Germline V gives CDR1 MDHEN, CDR2 SYDVKM. The CDR3 protein is CASSYPPTGQETQYF. CDR3 DNA: TGTGCCAGCAGTTATCCTCCCACGGGACAAGAGACCCAGTACTTC.

CDR3 DNA: TGTGCCAGCAGCCGTGGGACTAGCGGTTTTTACGAGCAGTACTTC. It codes for CASSRGTSGFYEQYF. The rearrangement links TRBV3-1 to TRBJ2-7; 11 positions agree with TRBD2. This CDR3 has 15 residues. Germline CDR1 LGHDT, CDR2 YNNKEL (reference sequence). The V and J ends lost 4 bases and 4 bases, in that order; junction bases with no gene match: 6.

Only a few counts were recorded for this clonotype. This sequence joins TRBV4-3 and TRBJ2-3; 13 bases are a match to TRBD2. The germline gives CDR1 LGHNA, CDR2 YSLEER. This CDR3 contains 16 residues. J gave up 5 bases and V 0 bases, and 2 bases lay outside the gene matches. The CDR3 nucleotides are TGCGCCAGCAGCCAAGAAACTAGCGGGAGGGTAGATACGCAGTATTTT. As protein: CASSQETSGRVDTQYF.

This clonotype has more than one count but fewer than ten. The chain couples TRBV25-1 to TRBJ2-7; no clear D. The germline V and J ends were trimmed by 5 bases and 8 bases, with 13 bases remaining between them. The germline V gene has CDR1 MGHDK and CDR2 SYGVNS. This CDR3 has 12 residues. This CDR3 reads CASSPPWNQQYF. Written as DNA, the CDR3 is TGTGCCAGCAGTCCCCCTTGGAACCAGCAGTACTTC.

The V and J genes are TRBV25-1 and TRBJ1-1, with D tentatively TRBD1 (5 bases). The V gene's germline CDR1 is MGHDK and CDR2 SYGVNS. V was trimmed by 2 bases and J by 0 bases, leaving 7 bases between them. The CDR3 sequence is 14 residues long. DNA for the CDR3: TGTGCCAGCAGTGAAACAGGATTGAACACTGAAGCTTTCTTT. This encodes CASSETGLNTEAFF.

As DNA, the CDR3 is TGTGCCAGCAGTTTCACCGGGTCTAACTCCTACGAGCAGTACTTC. Translating it yields CASSFTGSNSYEQYF. The chain uses TRBV28 and TRBJ2-7; D gene uncertain. CDR3 length equals 15 residues. The germline gives CDR1 MDHEN, CDR2 SYDVKM. V was shortened by 3 bases and J by 0 bases, with 12 bases between the two germline ends.

This clonotype was seen repeatedly, ten times or more. The rearrangement links TRBV7-9 to TRBJ1-5, with D uncertain. V dropped 5 bases and J dropped 10 bases, with 12 bases sitting between them. The CDR3 length is 12 residues. The germline V gene encodes CDR1 SEHNR and CDR2 FQNEAQ (reference sequence). CDR3 bases: TGTGCCAGCAGCCCACGAATCGGCCCCCAGCATTTT. This translates into CASSPRIGPQHF. Looking up the rest from reference TRBV7-9 and TRBJ1-5 gives the full variable domain: DTGVSQNPRHKITKRGQNVTFRCDPISEHNRLYWYRQTLGQGPEFLTYFQNEAQLEKSRLLSDRFSAERPKGSFSTLEIQRTEQGDSAMYLCASSPRIGPQHFGDGTRLSIL.

This clonotype has just a few counts. The chain combines TRBV6-5 with TRBJ2-7; no reliable D call. CDR3 length: 16 residues. Germline-derived CDR1 and CDR2 are MNHEY and SVGAGI. V lost 0 bases to trimming and J lost 0 bases, with 12 bases between them. The CDR3 nucleotides read TGTGCCAGCAGTTACTCGAAAGCGCTACTCTCCTACGAGCAGTACTTC. Protein: CASSYSKALLSYEQYF.

The chain couples TRBV29-1 to TRBJ1-3; D gene uncertain. The CDR3 covers 11 residues. The V gene lost 4 bases and the J gene lost 3 bases, with 4 bases spanning the gap. Germline lookup yields CDR1 SQVTM and CDR2 ANQGSEA. This CDR3 is CSVAGGNTIYF. Here the CDR3 DNA reads TGCAGCGTTGCCGGTGGAAACACCATATATTTT.

This clonotype was recorded at least ten times. The gene calls are TRBV6-5 and TRBJ2-6; D call uncertain. Germline CDR1 and CDR2: MNHEY and SVGAGI. The CDR3 loop spans 15 amino acids. V was pared by 0 bases and J by 1 base, with 4 bases between. Written as DNA, the CDR3 is TGTGCCAGCAGTTACTCTCGGTCTGGGGCCAACGTCCTGACTTTC. This codes for CASSYSRSGANVLTF.

This clonotype was detected a few times. The chain couples TRBV4-2 to TRBJ1-4, with a tentative D call TRBD1 (5 bases). The CDR3 length is 17 residues. Germline CDR1 LGHNA, CDR2 YNFKEQ. The germline V and J ends were trimmed by 1 base and 2 bases, with 14 bases remaining between them. CDR3 nucleotides: TGTGCCAGCAGCCAAGCTCAGGGTCCTCGGACTAATGAAAAACTGTTTTTT. It yields the protein CASSQAQGPRTNEKLFF.

This clonotype came up many times. The chain links TRBV30 to TRBJ1-1; D is uncertain. The CDR3 consists of 11 residues. The ends were cut back, 5 bases at V and 3 bases at J, with 7 bases in the middle. Germline assignment: CDR1 GTSNPN and CDR2 SVGIG (reference sequence). DNA for the CDR3: TGTGCCTGGGCGGGGTACACTGAAGCTTTCTTT. It specifies CAWAGYTEAFF.

V is TRBV13 and J is TRBJ2-4; possibly TRBD2 for D (6 bases). The CDR3 is 18 amino acids. The germline V and J ends were trimmed by 3 bases and 0 bases, with 18 bases remaining between them. Germline CDR1 and CDR2: PRHDT and FYEKMQ (reference sequence). The DNA for the CDR3 is TGTGCCAGCAGCTTCGGGCCCCCCGGAGGGGTAGCCAAAAACATTCAGTACTTC. It is translated as CASSFGPPGGVAKNIQYF.

This clonotype has only a few counts. This chain joins TRBV4-3 and TRBJ1-1, with unresolved D. This CDR3 contains 15 residues. Between the trimmed V and J ends, which lost 0 bases and 6 bases, there was a span of 14 bases. Germline V lookup: CDR1 LGHNA, CDR2 YSLEER. Written as DNA, the CDR3 is TGCGCCAGCAGCCAAGATTTCCTGGCCATACCTGAAGCTTTCTTT. It specifies CASSQDFLAIPEAFF.

This clonotype was counted ten times or more. The chain joins TRBV20-1 to TRBJ2-5, with 12 positions matching TRBD1. Germline CDR1 is DFQATT and CDR2 is SNEGSKA (reference sequence). The CDR3 loop spans 16 amino acids. V was pared by 4 bases and J by 1 base, with 7 bases of the junction left unmatched. The CDR3 coding sequence is TGCAGTGCTATTACCGGGACAGGGGGCCTCCAAGAGACCCAGTACTTC. Translated: CSAITGTGGLQETQYF.

This clonotype was detected many times. CDR3 bases: TGTGCCAGCAGTACGACTAACTACAATGAGCAGTTCTTC. It translates to CASSTTNYNEQFF. J is TRBJ2-1 and V is TRBV6-5; D is possibly TRBD2 (5 bases). The V and J ends lost 5 bases and 3 bases respectively, with 8 bases between them. Per the germline V gene, CDR1 is MNHEY and CDR2 is SVGAGI. The CDR3 runs 13 residues.

V and J are TRBV30 and TRBJ2-7; D is unresolved. The germline V and J ends were trimmed by 0 bases and 5 bases, with 2 bases remaining between them. The V gene's germline CDR1 is GTSNPN and CDR2 SVGIG (reference sequence). There are 10 residues in the CDR3. The CDR3 loop is CAWSVHEQYF. In DNA form, the CDR3 reads TGTGCCTGGAGTGTCCACGAGCAGTACTTC.